Following are 3 T cell receptor beta chains from one sample sequenced in a study of tumor-infiltrating lymphocytes in glioblastoma multiforme. Multiple V-beta primers and a C-beta primer amplified TCRB from RNA. MiXCR was run by TCRdb on the multiplex PCR reads, yielding one entry per CDR3 protein. The repertoire consists of approximately 15,000 distinct CDR3 sequences, with roughly 70% occurring once and the leading ten covering 49%. The sample was brain tumor tissue. These receptor sequences come from a male donor with glioblastoma.

A word on this clonotype: A read error may account for a junction end that differs from germline. The V and J genes are TRBV29-1 and TRBJ2-3, with D perhaps matching TRBD1 (5 bases). Germline V gene sequence: CDR1 SQVTM, CDR2 ANQGSEA. The CDR3 runs 14 residues. DNA of the CDR3: TGCAGCGTTACGCCCGGAGAAGGGGCAGATACGCGGTATTTT. The encoded protein is CSVTPGEGADTRYF.

To note about this clonotype: Its ends do not fully match the called genes, so a read error is possible. The chain combines TRBV20-1 with TRBJ2-3; 10 nucleotides agree with TRBD1. The germline CDR1 and CDR2 sequences are DFQATT and SNEGSKA (reference sequence). The CDR3 runs to 18 residues. The CDR3 bases are TGCGGTGCTAGTGGGACAGGGGCGAAAGAAACTAACACAGATACGCAGTATTTT. Protein product: CGASGTGAKETNTDTQYF.

This clonotype was seen once. The chain carries TRBV5-1 and TRBJ2-1; 8 nucleotides align to TRBD1. The CDR3 contains 13 residues. V shed 5 bases and J 8 bases; nucleotides not matched to a gene: 6. Looked up from germline, CDR1 is SGHRS and CDR2 is YFSETQ. The CDR3 loop is CASSLDRVDEQFF. DNA for the CDR3: TGCGCCAGCAGTCTGGACAGGGTTGATGAGCAGTTCTTC.